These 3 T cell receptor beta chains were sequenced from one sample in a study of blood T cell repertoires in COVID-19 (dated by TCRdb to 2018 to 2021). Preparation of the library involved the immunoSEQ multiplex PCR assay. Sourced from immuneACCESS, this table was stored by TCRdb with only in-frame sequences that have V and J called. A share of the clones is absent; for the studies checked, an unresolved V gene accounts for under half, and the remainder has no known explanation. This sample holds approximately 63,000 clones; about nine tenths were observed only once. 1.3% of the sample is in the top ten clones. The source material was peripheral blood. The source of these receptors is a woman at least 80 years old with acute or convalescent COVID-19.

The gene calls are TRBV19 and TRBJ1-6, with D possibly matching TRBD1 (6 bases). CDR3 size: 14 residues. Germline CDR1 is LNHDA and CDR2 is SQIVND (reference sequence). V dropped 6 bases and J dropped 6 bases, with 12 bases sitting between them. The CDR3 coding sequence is TGTGCCAGTAGCCCGACAGGCGGTAATTCACCCCTCCACTTT. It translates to CASSPTGGNSPLHF.

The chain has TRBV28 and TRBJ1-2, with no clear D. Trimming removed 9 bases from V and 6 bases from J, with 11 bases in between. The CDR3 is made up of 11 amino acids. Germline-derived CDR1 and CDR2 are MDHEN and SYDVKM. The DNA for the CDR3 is TGTGCCAGTCAAGGGAGGGATGGCTACACCTTC. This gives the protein CASQGRDGYTF.

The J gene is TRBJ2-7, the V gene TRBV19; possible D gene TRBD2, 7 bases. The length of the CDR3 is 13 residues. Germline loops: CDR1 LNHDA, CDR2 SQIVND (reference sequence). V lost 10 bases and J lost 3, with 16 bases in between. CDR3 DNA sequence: TGTGCCACCAGTCGGGGGGCAGGCTACGAGCAGTACTTC. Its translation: CATSRGAGYEQYF.